Reported below is one TCR beta chain. What it binds is unknown. TCRdb used MiXCR to reprocess the 5' RACE reads, holding one entry per CDR3 protein. The table lists about 330,000 distinct CDR3 sequences, over 4% of them singletons. The data belong to a study of T cells after yellow fever vaccination. Regarding the study as a whole: The secondary response was weaker but peaked faster, day 5 versus 15. Reappearing after the booster were most of the clones from primary vaccination (less than 98% CD4, around 88% CD8).

The germline V and J ends were trimmed by 6 bases and 0 bases, with 12 bases remaining between them. The CDR3 is made up of 14 amino acids. CDR1 and CDR2 from the germline V gene are SGHRS and YFSETQ. The chain is built from TRBV5-1 and TRBJ1-1; D possibly corresponds to TRBD1 (6 bases). The source of this sequence is a man between 18 and 29 years old who received the YFV17D yellow fever vaccine. Sequences were derived from PBMCs, sampled 5 days after the yellow fever booster vaccination. CDR3 amino acids: CASMLGGLNTEAFF. The CDR3 bases are TGCGCCAGCATGTTAGGGGGGTTGAACACTGAAGCTTTCTTT.